This T cell receptor (beta chain) was recovered during a study of OX40 agonist ivuxolimab in advanced cancers. Study background: Ivuxolimab, an antibody that agonizes OX40 (CD134), was administered to the patients.

The table came from immunoSEQ multiplex PCR; TCRdb's copy has only in-frame clones and leaves some out. The repertoire holds around 80,000 clones, with around 83% as singletons. With baseline, cycle 4 day 1, and cycle 7 day 1 as timepoints, blood was sampled. There are 16 residues in the CDR3. With 0 bases removed from V and 4 bases from J, the gap between germline ends came to 14 bases. Germline V lookup: CDR1 LGHNA, CDR2 YSLEER. This clone was found once. This receptor was taken from an adult with an advanced solid tumor such as melanoma, head and neck, liver or kidney cancer. Sequenced material: CD4+ or CD8+ T cells sorted from blood, taken in a trial of the OX40 agonist ivuxolimab. The chain joins TRBV4-3 to TRBJ2-3; D may be TRBD2 (7 bases). The CDR3: CASSQDGGAAADTQYF. For the CDR3, the DNA is TGCGCCAGCAGCCAAGATGGGGGGGCGGCGGCAGATACGCAGTATTTT.